A selection of T cell receptor beta chains follows, all from one sample in a study of cytomegalovirus exposure and HLA in healthy donors. Clones were read by immunoSEQ multiplex PCR, and TCRdb kept only the in-frame ones, dropping some. The sample comprises around 150,000 clones, around 75% of which are singletons, and approximately 10% rests with the top ten. The sequencing sample was made of PBMCs. These receptors all come from a man aged 18 to 29 in good health and CMV-seropositive. Each CDR3 is given with its conserved first and last residue. D genes are given only for firm matches. The size of a clone is reported for some rows only, either as once, few or many, or as a class for expanded clones.

v_call: TRBV25-1
j_call: TRBJ2-7
d_call: TRBD2
clone_size: -
cdr3_aa: CASSAWGRDGNYEQYF
cdr3_nt: TGTGCCAGCAGCGCATGGGGGAGGGATGGGAACTACGAGCAGTACTTC

v_call: TRBV7-6
j_call: TRBJ2-5
d_call: TRBD2
clone_size: -
cdr3_aa: CASSLDSAGTSGRERETQYF
cdr3_nt: TGTGCCAGCAGCTTAGACAGTGCTGGGACTAGCGGGAGGGAGCGAGAGACCCAGTACTTC

v_call: TRBV9
j_call: TRBJ2-7
d_call: TRBD2
clone_size: -
cdr3_aa: CASSVATSGSYEQYF
cdr3_nt: TGTGCCAGCAGCGTAGCTACTAGCGGGAGCTACGAGCAGTACTTC

v_call: TRBV27
j_call: TRBJ2-7
d_call: -
clone_size: -
cdr3_aa: CASSPGTGDYEQYF
cdr3_nt: TGTGCCAGCAGTCCGGGGACGGGAGACTACGAGCAGTACTTC

v_call: TRBV6-5
j_call: TRBJ1-2
d_call: -
clone_size: -
cdr3_aa: CASSYSIFAEFYGYTF
cdr3_nt: TGTGCCAGCAGTTACTCGATTTTCGCGGAGTTCTATGGCTACACCTTC

v_call: TRBV30
j_call: TRBJ1-1
d_call: TRBD1
clone_size: -
cdr3_aa: CAWRPQGVGAEAFF
cdr3_nt: TGTGCCTGGAGGCCACAGGGGGTAGGCGCCGAAGCTTTCTTT

v_call: TRBV11-2
j_call: TRBJ2-1
d_call: -
clone_size: -
cdr3_aa: CASSLESLRSEQFF
cdr3_nt: TGTGCCAGCAGCTTAGAATCACTACGGAGTGAGCAGTTCTTC

v_call: TRBV7-9
j_call: TRBJ2-2
d_call: -
clone_size: -
cdr3_aa: CAGRRDANTGELFF
cdr3_nt: TGTGCCGGCCGGCGGGACGCGAACACCGGGGAGCTGTTTTTT

v_call: TRBV28
j_call: TRBJ1-5
d_call: TRBD1
clone_size: -
cdr3_aa: CASSFAGTGFPQGAQHF
cdr3_nt: TGTGCCAGCAGCTTTGCGGGGACAGGGTTCCCCCAGGGAGCCCAGCATTTT

v_call: TRBV7-9
j_call: TRBJ2-4
d_call: TRBD2
clone_size: -
cdr3_aa: CASSPGIGRGKNIQYF
cdr3_nt: TGTGCCAGCAGCCCCGGAATAGGGAGGGGAAAAAACATTCAGTACTTC

v_call: TRBV4-2
j_call: TRBJ1-5
d_call: -
clone_size: -
cdr3_aa: CASSQASQIRGNQPQHF
cdr3_nt: TGTGCCAGCAGCCAAGCGTCTCAGATAAGGGGGAATCAGCCCCAGCATTTT

v_call: TRBV4-1
j_call: TRBJ1-5
d_call: -
clone_size: many
cdr3_aa: CASSQERTEEPQHF
cdr3_nt: TGCGCCAGCAGCCAAGAAAGGACGGAGGAGCCCCAGCATTTT

v_call: TRBV15
j_call: TRBJ1-5
d_call: -
clone_size: -
cdr3_aa: CATSTLGPGNQPQHF
cdr3_nt: TGTGCCACCAGCACCTTGGGCCCAGGGAATCAGCCCCAGCATTTT

v_call: TRBV2
j_call: TRBJ2-1
d_call: TRBD2
clone_size: -
cdr3_aa: CASSRAGGSYNEQFF
cdr3_nt: TGTGCCAGCAGTCGAGCGGGAGGCTCCTACAATGAGCAGTTCTTC

v_call: TRBV5-1
j_call: TRBJ2-2
d_call: TRBD2
clone_size: -
cdr3_aa: CASSLDGSGRELFF
cdr3_nt: TGCGCCAGCAGCTTGGATGGTAGCGGGAGAGAGCTGTTTTTT

v_call: TRBV4-2
j_call: TRBJ2-7
d_call: -
clone_size: -
cdr3_aa: CASSQGTVQYEQYF
cdr3_nt: TGTGCCAGCAGCCAAGGGACAGTCCAGTACGAGCAGTACTTC

v_call: TRBV7-2
j_call: TRBJ2-1
d_call: -
clone_size: -
cdr3_aa: CASSPRYLGSSEQFF
cdr3_nt: TGTGCCAGCAGTCCGAGGTACCTTGGTAGCAGTGAGCAGTTCTTC

v_call: TRBV2
j_call: TRBJ2-7
d_call: -
clone_size: -
cdr3_aa: CASSANGAVYEQYF
cdr3_nt: TGTGCCAGCAGCGCTAATGGGGCCGTCTACGAGCAGTACTTC

v_call: TRBV6-5
j_call: TRBJ1-1
d_call: -
clone_size: -
cdr3_aa: CASSYGGYTEAFF
cdr3_nt: TGTGCCAGCAGTTACGGAGGCTACACTGAAGCTTTCTTT

v_call: TRBV5-8
j_call: TRBJ2-5
d_call: -
clone_size: once
cdr3_aa: CASRLPSTETQYF
cdr3_nt: TGTGCCAGCCGTCTCCCTAGTACAGAGACCCAGTACTTC

v_call: TRBV5-4
j_call: TRBJ1-2
d_call: TRBD1
clone_size: -
cdr3_aa: CASSSQGARGYTF
cdr3_nt: TGTGCCAGCAGCTCACAGGGGGCGCGGGGCTACACCTTC

v_call: TRBV7-9
j_call: TRBJ2-3
d_call: TRBD2
clone_size: -
cdr3_aa: CASSSPPGLAGAPTDTQYF
cdr3_nt: TGTGCCAGCAGCTCGCCCCCGGGACTAGCGGGAGCCCCCACAGATACGCAGTATTTT

v_call: TRBV28
j_call: TRBJ1-2
d_call: TRBD1
clone_size: -
cdr3_aa: CASSSYFRSGTANPNYGYTF
cdr3_nt: TGTGCCAGCAGTTCTTATTTCCGATCCGGGACAGCAAATCCTAACTATGGCTACACCTTC

v_call: TRBV6-1
j_call: TRBJ2-7
d_call: TRBD2
clone_size: -
cdr3_aa: CASSDLAGYEQYF
cdr3_nt: TGTGCCAGCAGTGATCTAGCGGGCTACGAGCAGTACTTC

v_call: TRBV30
j_call: TRBJ2-1
d_call: -
clone_size: -
cdr3_aa: CAWSTRPGIAGEQFF
cdr3_nt: TGTGCCTGGAGTACCCGCCCCGGGATAGCAGGAGAGCAGTTCTTC

v_call: TRBV11-2
j_call: TRBJ2-5
d_call: TRBD2
clone_size: -
cdr3_aa: CASGPSGRAVETQYF
cdr3_nt: TGTGCCAGCGGGCCTAGCGGGAGGGCCGTGGAGACCCAGTACTTC

v_call: TRBV2
j_call: TRBJ2-1
d_call: TRBD2
clone_size: once
cdr3_aa: CASSDASGRVPEQFF
cdr3_nt: TGTGCCAGCAGTGATGCTAGCGGGAGGGTACCTGAGCAGTTCTTC

v_call: TRBV27
j_call: TRBJ2-2
d_call: TRBD2
clone_size: -
cdr3_aa: CASRTSGRRTGELFF
cdr3_nt: TGTGCCAGCAGGACTAGCGGGAGACGGACCGGGGAGCTGTTTTTT

v_call: TRBV27
j_call: TRBJ2-3
d_call: TRBD2
clone_size: -
cdr3_aa: CASTRAGGLDTQYF
cdr3_nt: TGTGCCAGCACCAGAGCGGGAGGCCTCGATACGCAGTATTTT

v_call: TRBV4-2
j_call: TRBJ1-4
d_call: TRBD1
clone_size: -
cdr3_aa: CASSQDRALATNEKLFF
cdr3_nt: TGTGCCAGCAGCCAGGACAGGGCTTTGGCAACTAATGAAAAACTGTTTTTT

v_call: TRBV15
j_call: TRBJ2-2
d_call: TRBD2
clone_size: -
cdr3_aa: CATSRGGSRNTGELFF
cdr3_nt: TGTGCCACCAGCAGGGGCGGGAGTCGGAACACCGGGGAGTTGTTTTTT

v_call: TRBV11-3
j_call: TRBJ2-5
d_call: TRBD2
clone_size: -
cdr3_aa: CASSLEAGGGETQYF
cdr3_nt: TGTGCCAGCAGCTTAGAAGCGGGAGGAGGAGAGACCCAGTACTTC

v_call: TRBV14
j_call: TRBJ1-1
d_call: -
clone_size: once
cdr3_aa: CASSQDHEGTEAFF
cdr3_nt: TGTGCCAGCAGCCAAGATCATGAGGGAACTGAAGCTTTCTTT

v_call: TRBV14
j_call: TRBJ2-3
d_call: TRBD2
clone_size: -
cdr3_aa: CASSGQGTRTDTQYF
cdr3_nt: TGTGCCAGCAGCGGGCAAGGGACTAGGACAGATACGCAGTATTTT

v_call: TRBV5-1
j_call: TRBJ1-2
d_call: -
clone_size: -
cdr3_aa: CASSSRSRPVGGYTF
cdr3_nt: TGCGCCAGCAGCTCCCGGTCCAGGCCGGTCGGTGGCTACACCTTC

v_call: TRBV7-9
j_call: TRBJ2-5
d_call: -
clone_size: -
cdr3_aa: CASSPDPGAQYF
cdr3_nt: TGTGCCAGCAGCCCTGATCCCGGGGCCCAGTACTTC

v_call: TRBV6-6
j_call: TRBJ2-1
d_call: -
clone_size: -
cdr3_aa: CASSYPESNEQFF
cdr3_nt: TGTGCCAGCAGTTACCCGGAGTCGAATGAGCAGTTCTTC

v_call: TRBV10-3
j_call: TRBJ2-4
d_call: TRBD1
clone_size: -
cdr3_aa: CAISATGDLAKNIQYF
cdr3_nt: TGTGCCATCAGTGCTACAGGGGACCTAGCCAAAAACATTCAGTACTTC

v_call: TRBV11-2
j_call: TRBJ2-7
d_call: TRBD1
clone_size: -
cdr3_aa: CASSSGQPQTSYEQYF
cdr3_nt: TGTGCCAGCAGCTCGGGACAGCCGCAAACGTCCTACGAGCAGTACTTC

v_call: TRBV2
j_call: TRBJ2-7
d_call: TRBD2
clone_size: -
cdr3_aa: CASSETSGDYEQYF
cdr3_nt: TGTGCCAGCAGTGAGACTAGCGGGGACTACGAGCAGTACTTC

v_call: TRBV11-2
j_call: TRBJ2-6
d_call: -
clone_size: few
cdr3_aa: CASSLQSGANVLTF
cdr3_nt: TGTGCCAGCAGCTTGCAGTCTGGGGCCAACGTCCTGACTTTC

v_call: TRBV5-1
j_call: TRBJ1-4
d_call: -
clone_size: -
cdr3_aa: CASTKGRGTNEKLFF
cdr3_nt: TGCGCCAGCACTAAAGGCAGGGGCACTAATGAAAAACTGTTTTTT

v_call: TRBV6-5
j_call: TRBJ1-2
d_call: TRBD1
clone_size: -
cdr3_aa: CASSPQGDGYTF
cdr3_nt: TGTGCCAGCAGTCCTCAGGGGGATGGCTACACCTTC

v_call: TRBV29-1
j_call: TRBJ1-2
d_call: TRBD1
clone_size: -
cdr3_aa: CSVPGDRGRGYTF
cdr3_nt: TGCAGCGTACCCGGCGACAGGGGACGCGGCTACACCTTC

v_call: TRBV28
j_call: TRBJ2-7
d_call: TRBD2
clone_size: few
cdr3_aa: CASSSRVGTRKSVQYF
cdr3_nt: TGTGCCAGCAGTTCACGGGTGGGGACTAGAAAATCGGTGCAGTACTTC

v_call: TRBV6-1
j_call: TRBJ2-7
d_call: -
clone_size: once
cdr3_aa: CASSEVYGREQYF
cdr3_nt: TGTGCCAGCAGTGAAGTCTATGGGAGGGAGCAGTACTTC

v_call: TRBV5-1
j_call: TRBJ2-5
d_call: TRBD1
clone_size: -
cdr3_aa: CASSLSGGKETQYF
cdr3_nt: TGCGCCAGCAGCTTGTCAGGGGGCAAAGAGACCCAGTACTTC

v_call: TRBV2
j_call: TRBJ1-5
d_call: TRBD1
clone_size: -
cdr3_aa: CASSGQGINQPQHF
cdr3_nt: TGTGCCAGCAGTGGACAGGGTATCAATCAGCCCCAGCATTTT

v_call: TRBV4-1
j_call: TRBJ2-3
d_call: TRBD2
clone_size: -
cdr3_aa: CASSHPKAASGTDTQYF
cdr3_nt: TGCGCCAGCAGCCATCCAAAGGCGGCTAGCGGGACAGATACGCAGTATTTT

v_call: TRBV5-1
j_call: TRBJ2-7
d_call: TRBD2
clone_size: -
cdr3_aa: CASSLGPGLAGGEQYF
cdr3_nt: TGCGCCAGCAGCTTGGGGCCGGGACTAGCGGGAGGCGAGCAGTACTTC

v_call: TRBV11-3
j_call: TRBJ2-5
d_call: TRBD2
clone_size: -
cdr3_aa: CASSLFGGSGAETQYF
cdr3_nt: TGTGCCAGCAGCTTGTTCGGCGGGAGCGGCGCAGAGACCCAGTACTTC

v_call: TRBV1
j_call: TRBJ1-5
d_call: -
clone_size: -
cdr3_aa: CTSSQDGTGSSNQPQHF
cdr3_nt: TGCACCAGCAGCCAAGATGGGACAGGATCCAGCAATCAGCCCCAGCATTTT

v_call: TRBV4-1
j_call: TRBJ2-7
d_call: TRBD2
clone_size: -
cdr3_aa: CASSQDPSGRRNEQYF
cdr3_nt: TGCGCCAGCAGCCAAGATCCTAGCGGGAGAAGGAACGAGCAGTACTTC

v_call: TRBV9
j_call: TRBJ1-1
d_call: -
clone_size: once
cdr3_aa: CASSVVTGTNTEAFF
cdr3_nt: TGTGCCAGCAGCGTAGTTACAGGGACGAACACTGAAGCTTTCTTT

v_call: TRBV5-6
j_call: TRBJ2-5
d_call: -
clone_size: -
cdr3_aa: CASSLMETQYF
cdr3_nt: TGTGCCAGCAGCTTGATGGAGACCCAGTACTTC